The entry below describes one TCR beta chain. In the original workflow: Estimated nucleated cell counts came from reference gene primer amplification. Clones were sequenced by immunoSEQ multiplex PCR, and TCRdb holds only the in-frame ones, with some missing. V and J calls and clone size follow that table, whereas D and trimming were derived from the DNA. The profile shows approximately 50,000 clones, roughly 85% of them singletons. CDR3 length: 16 amino acids. Germline CDR1 SNHLY, CDR2 FYNNEI. V gave up 7 bases and J gave up 3 bases; unmatched junction bases: 9. The data originate from a study of blood T cell repertoires in COVID-19. Study-wide context: PBMCs, B-cell-depleted T cells, or T cells provided the cDNA or gDNA that made up the material.

This chain uses TRBV2 with TRBJ1-6; 7 bases fit TRBD1. This TCR was recovered from a human donor in a cohort sampled during active COVID-19. Sequenced input: peripheral blood. The chain's CDR3 is CASTQLGTVYNSPLHF. Here the CDR3 DNA reads TGTGCCAGCACTCAACTCGGGACAGTCTATAATTCACCCCTCCACTTT.